This T cell receptor (beta chain) was retrieved from a study of blood T cell repertoires in COVID-19. Across the whole study: Sites in the United States, Italy and Spain provided acute and convalescent COVID-19 samples. T cells, B-cell-depleted T cells, or PBMCs supplied cDNA or gDNA.

The study assigned cohorts using participant-reported clinical history. Under the authors' procedure: Scientists estimated how many nucleated cells there were by amplifying reference gene primers. TCRdb keeps only in-frame clones here, not all; method: immunoSEQ multiplex PCR. Clone size and V and J calls were adopted from that table, with D and trimming inferred from the DNA. The table records approximately 260,000 clones, roughly 86% of them present only once. The germline CDR1 and CDR2 sequences are LNHNV and YYDKDF (reference sequence). V was cut by 0 bases and J by 8 bases, with 16 bases left in between. The CDR3 is 15 residues long.

The rearrangement uses TRBV15 and TRBJ1-2; the D gene is possibly TRBD1 (5 bases). The sample was PBMCs or T cells enriched from blood (not recorded which). The source is a woman in her forties with acute COVID-19. Here the CDR3 reads CATSREGRRGRGYTF. The DNA for the CDR3 is TGTGCCACCAGCAGAGAAGGTCGGAGGGGTCGGGGCTACACCTTC.